This TCR beta chain is from a study of blood T cell repertoires in COVID-19. The overall study: Acute and convalescent COVID-19 specimens originated in the United States, Italy and Spain. T cells, B-cell-depleted T cells, or PBMCs supplied cDNA or gDNA.

J was trimmed by 1 base and V by 7 bases; bases with no gene match: 9. Germline V lookup: CDR1 ENHRY, CDR2 SYGVKD. The CDR3 covers 17 residues. In the authors' methods: Estimated nucleated cell counts came from reference gene primer amplification. The table came from immunoSEQ multiplex PCR; TCRdb's copy has only in-frame clones and leaves some out. That table supplies the V and J calls and clone size; D and trimming were determined from the DNA. Of some 260,000 clones listed, 70% to 75% are singletons. V usage is TRBV10-3 and J usage is TRBJ2-3, with 12 nucleotides matching TRBD2. The sequenced material came from peripheral blood. This clonotype was sampled from a woman of 80 years or more with acute or convalescent COVID-19. CDR3 DNA: TGTGCCATCAATAAGGCTAGCGGGGGGGCTGGCACAGATACGCAGTATTTT. Its protein is CAINKASGGAGTDTQYF.